The rows below give T cell receptor beta chains drawn from one sample of a study of CD8+ T cells in alopecia areata. TCRdb keeps only in-frame clones here, not all; method: immunoSEQ multiplex PCR. The table includes fewer than 200,000 clones, less than 70% detected once. The sequenced sample was CD4+ T cells sorted from blood, obtained at week 24, from a patient treated with tofacitinib. These receptor sequences come from a human donor with alopecia areata. Each CDR3 is given with its conserved first and last residue. D genes are given only for firm matches. The size field is filled for only some rows; it gives once, few, many or a size class.

NA | TRBJ2-3 | TRBV5-1 | NA | CASSLARGRGDTQYF | TGCGCCAGCAGCTTGGCACGGGGGCGAGGCGATACGCAGTATTTT
NA | TRBJ1-6 | TRBV18 | once | CASSPGQGRGSPLHF | TGTGCCAGCTCACCAGGTCAGGGAAGGGGTTCACCCCTCCACTTT
NA | TRBJ2-7 | TRBV5-1 | few | CASSLVSGKGHEQYF | TGCGCCAGCAGCTTGGTATCGGGGAAGGGCCACGAGCAGTACTTC
NA | TRBJ1-5 | TRBV19 | NA | CASSISGFNQPQHF | TGTGCCAGTAGTATATCTGGGTTCAATCAGCCCCAGCATTTT
TRBD2 | TRBJ2-5 | TRBV5-1 | NA | CASSLAAGLAGGETQYF | TGCGCCAGCAGCTTGGCCGCGGGGCTAGCGGGGGGAGAGACCCAGTACTTC
TRBD2 | TRBJ2-3 | TRBV15 | NA | CATSLAGGGTDTQYF | TGTGCCACCAGTCTAGCGGGGGGGGGCACAGATACGCAGTATTTT
NA | TRBJ1-2 | TRBV7-8 | NA | CASSLAQQKNYGYTF | TGTGCCAGCAGCTTAGCACAGCAGAAAAACTATGGCTACACCTTC
NA | TRBJ1-2 | TRBV2 | NA | CASSADTYGYTF | TGTGCCAGCAGTGCCGACACCTATGGCTACACCTTC
NA | TRBJ1-3 | TRBV6-6 | NA | CASSSAGNTIYF | TGTGCCAGCAGTTCGGCTGGAAACACCATATATTTT
NA | TRBJ2-6 | TRBV29-1 | few | CSAVSSGSNVLTF | TGCAGCGCCGTCAGCTCTGGGTCCAACGTCCTGACTTTC
TRBD1 | TRBJ2-5 | TRBV6-5 | NA | CASGDTGEETQYF | TGTGCCAGCGGAGATACAGGGGAAGAGACCCAGTACTTC
NA | TRBJ2-5 | TRBV2 | NA | CASLRTSKETQYF | TGTGCCAGCTTGAGGACAAGCAAAGAGACCCAGTACTTC